A single TCR beta chain is shown here with its context. Its antigen is unidentified. These data are taken from a study of cytomegalovirus exposure and HLA in healthy donors. In the PCR, 60 Vbeta and 13 Jbeta primers were used. Data came from immunoSEQ multiplex PCR; TCRdb stores just in-frame clones and leaves some out. Among over 100,000 clones listed, 50% to 75% were seen once. The study, taken as a whole, reports: A later analysis appeared to link common viral pathogens to several of the most significant clusters. TCR beta V- and J-gene trimming was later associated with a missense DCLRE1C variant. The CMV antigen specificity of a few CMV-associated chains was confirmed through in vitro analysis.

The germline gives CDR1 SQVTM, CDR2 ANQGSEA. The CDR3 has 15 residues. V lost 4 bases and J 0 bases, leaving 15 bases between the germline ends. This TCR was sampled from a middle-aged woman in good health and CMV-seronegative. The chain uses TRBV29-1 and TRBJ1-1; TRBD1 might be the D (6 bases). The specimen sequenced was PBMCs. In nucleotides, the CDR3 is TGCAGCGTTGCTGACAGGAGACCTTTGAACACTGAAGCTTTCTTT. It translates to CSVADRRPLNTEAFF.